The rows below give T cell receptor beta chains drawn from one sample of a study of response to subunit inactivated influenza vaccine. TCRdb called the RT-PCR reads again in MiXCR, with one record for every CDR3 protein. The sample yields about 700,000 distinct CDR3 sequences, more than 11% seen once. Sequenced here: PBMCs from blood, sampled 14 days before vaccination. The receptors here all came from a man between 50 and 59 years old who received an inactivated influenza vaccine. CDR3s include the opening cysteine and the closing phenylalanine or tryptophan.

v_call cdr3_aa
TRBV20-1 CSARESSYEQYF
TRBV13 CASSRNGGAGSDTQYF
TRBV5-1 CASSPGLAGGSRETQYF
TRBV12-3/TRBV12-4 CASSSGLGQPPLHF
TRBV3-1 CASSQEGRRADNNTGELFF
TRBV5-1 CASSLAAGAHSGNTIYF
TRBV15 CATGEGGGAYTQYF
TRBV5-1 CASARPEGKYSYEQYF
TRBV6-5 CASSNRGNGLYGYTF
TRBV30 CAWEGAYEQYF
TRBV12-3/TRBV12-4 CACSLVALGQRSGNTIYF
TRBV7-2 CASSLAGLAGVLLYSYEQYF
TRBV3-1 CASSQEPTSVFEQYF
TRBV7-6 CASSKEVTDTQYF
TRBV9 CASSVDSAGRNTGELFF